This paragraph reports one T cell receptor beta chain. The antigen this receptor binds is unknown. No per-base quality is available; no much larger clone lies one base away. Measured from the cysteine to the phenylalanine, the CDR3 is 14 residues long. Of the read, only the CDR3 DNA is kept; its 42 bases are in frame from base 1. Trimming at the junction amounts to 2 bases on V and 3 bases on J, and the germline ends lie 10 bases apart. The germline V gene sets CDR1 to MDHEN and CDR2 to SYDVKM. This entry belongs to a study of blood T cell repertoires in COVID-19 (dated by TCRdb to the early 2020s). General notes on the study: The collaborator samples originated in the United States, Italy and Spain and spanned the acute and convalescent phases of COVID-19. The material from the prospective study consisted of cDNA or gDNA derived from T cells, B-cell-depleted T cells, or PBMCs. The dataset comprised deeply sampled blood TCRbeta repertoires from subjects exposed to, actively infected with, or recovered from COVID-19. The repertoires were released in a freely available public database meant as a resource for research on the immune response to SARS-CoV-2. Samples came from the ongoing ImmuneRACE study (first 160 participants) plus 1,254 subjects from 6 global collaborators. Sample metadata almost always included a de-identified subject ID, COVID-19 status, age in years and sex. Where HLA class I and class II types were available, the types were taken from metadata supplied by the sample provider, not from assay-based typing. Summary of the overall study and its limitations: The amount of clinical and demographic metadata varied by source and participant and was provided uncurated.

The immunoSEQ Assay, a bias-controlled multiplex PCR, was used to amplify TCRbeta CDR3 regions from genomic DNA. The authors processed their data as follows. Nucleated cell counts per sample were estimated from amplification of reference gene primers within the assay. To quantify the absolute abundance of each unique TCRbeta CDR3 rearrangement, sequence reads were collapsed and filtered. For each sample, productive Simpson clonality was calculated as the square root of Simpson's diversity index over productive rearrangements. This is the immuneACCESS table as TCRdb keeps it, with only in-frame sequences that have V and J called. A part of the clones is gone; compared with another copy, unresolved V genes explain less than half, and the rest is unexplained. Clone size and V and J calls were adopted from that table, with D and trimming inferred from the DNA. The sample table records 200,000 to 250,000 clones; about 91% of these occur just once. The ten largest clones capture about 15% of the sample.

Participants in the prospective study were aged roughly 18 to 100 years, lived in 20 to 30 United States geographic areas, and enrolled through a virtual design. In the prospective study, cohorts were assigned on the basis of participant-reported clinical history obtained from a screening survey and a study questionnaire. In the prospective study, mobile phlebotomists collected whole blood, serum and a nasopharyngeal or oropharyngeal swab from each participant. Additional blood draws and questionnaires over a roughly two-month period could optionally be provided by prospective study participants. Blood samples from the prospective study were shipped frozen or at room temperature prior to DNA extraction.

This sequence originates from a woman aged 45-65 years with acute COVID-19. Recombination joined TRBV28 with TRBJ1-1; too little of a D gene remains to name it. The sequenced sample consisted of PBMCs or T cells enriched from blood (not recorded which). The CDR3 protein is CASSLPGWYTEAFF. The nucleotide sequence reads as follows: TGTGCCAGCAGTTTACCCGGGTGGTACACTGAAGCTTTCTTT.